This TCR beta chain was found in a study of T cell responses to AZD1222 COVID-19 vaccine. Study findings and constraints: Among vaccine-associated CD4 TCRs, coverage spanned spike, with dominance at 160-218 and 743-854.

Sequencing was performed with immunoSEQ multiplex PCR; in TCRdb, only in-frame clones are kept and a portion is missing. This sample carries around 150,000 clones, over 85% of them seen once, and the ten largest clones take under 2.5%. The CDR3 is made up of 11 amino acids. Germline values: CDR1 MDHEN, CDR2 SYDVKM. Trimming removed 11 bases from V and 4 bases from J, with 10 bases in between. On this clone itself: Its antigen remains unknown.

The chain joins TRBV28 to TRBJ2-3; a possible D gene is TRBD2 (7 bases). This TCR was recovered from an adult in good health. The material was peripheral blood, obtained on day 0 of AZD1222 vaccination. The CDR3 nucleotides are TGTGCCTCGGGGGGCCCAGATACGCAGTATTTT. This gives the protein CASGGPDTQYF.